One sample yielded the 17 T cell receptor beta chains listed below, sequenced in a study of T cells in Graves' hyperthyroidism and ophthalmopathy. RNA transcripts served as the template for amplifying TCR beta CDR3 regions. An initial round of RT-PCR targeting the TCR CDR3 relied on the HTBI primer set. TCRdb analysed the multiplex PCR reads with MiXCR anew, one entry per CDR3 protein. The repertoire holds some 600,000 distinct CDR3 sequences, with 40% to 55% as singletons. Sequencing was performed on peripheral blood or thyroid tissue (not recorded which). These receptors originate from a woman aged 18-29 years with Graves' hyperthyroidism.

J is TRBJ1-6 and V is TRBV24-1; 7 bases map to TRBD1. The CDR3 totals 13 residues. The V gene end was trimmed by 5 bases and the J gene end by 14 bases; junction bases not matched to a gene: 8. The germline CDR1 and CDR2 sequences are KGHDR and SFDVKD. The CDR3 sequence: CATSVTGTATLHF. As DNA, the CDR3 is TGTGCCACCAGTGTTACCGGGACAGCCACCCTCCACTTT.

This clonotype was seen a handful of times. J is TRBJ2-5 and V is TRBV20-1, with 7 bases that match TRBD2. Germline CDR1 DFQATT, CDR2 SNEGSKA (reference sequence). V lost 0 bases, J lost 2 bases, and 6 bases stayed unmatched. The CDR3 is 15 residues long. In DNA, the CDR3 is TGCAGTGCTAGAGACTCTAGCGGCTTACAAGAGACCCAGTACTTC. It specifies CSARDSSGLQETQYF.

This clonotype showed up just once. The chain's CDR3 is CASSLKAGDRETQYF. CDR3 nucleotide sequence: TGTGCCAGCAGCTTAAAGGCAGGGGATCGAGAGACCCAGTACTTC. J is TRBJ2-5 and V is TRBV25-1; a possible D gene is TRBD1 (6 bases). The ends were cut back, 6 bases at V and 4 bases at J, with 18 bases in the middle. CDR3 length: 15 residues. The germline gives CDR1 MGHDK, CDR2 SYGVNS.

On this clonotype: Just one base apart from a much larger clone, this may be a read error. The CDR3 end shows no conserved phenylalanine or tryptophan, and so a read error is likely. The gene calls are TRBV9 and TRBJ2-7, with D possibly TRBD2 on 6 matching bases. The germline CDR1 and CDR2 sequences are SGDLS and YYNGEE. V lost 0 bases and J 5 bases, leaving 12 bases between the germline ends. The CDR3 is made up of 14 amino acids. The CDR3 sequence is CASSVGSGRDEQYL. The CDR3 DNA is TGTGCCAGCAGCGTAGGTAGCGGAAGGGACGAGCAGTACCTC.

Details on this clonotype: The final CDR3 position lacks the conserved phenylalanine or tryptophan, pointing to a likely read error. This chain connects TRBV5-1 to TRBJ1-1; tentatively, D is TRBD1 (5 bases). Germline V CDR1 and CDR2: SGHRS, YFSETQ. This CDR3 has 14 residues. The CDR3 reads CASRPGTARTEAFL. CDR3 sequence (DNA): TGTGCCAGCAGACCCGGGACGGCTAGGACTGAAGCTTTCCTT.

The chain joins TRBV18 to TRBJ2-2; D is uncertain. The ends were cut back, 3 bases at V and 4 bases at J, with 9 bases in the middle. The germline V gene encodes CDR1 KGHSH and CDR2 LQKENI. The CDR3 contains 14 residues. The CDR3 bases are TGTGCCAGCTCACCTCTGCAAGCCACCGGGGAGCTGTTTTTT. As protein: CASSPLQATGELFF. Full variable domain (rest looked up from reference TRBV18 and TRBJ2-2): NAGVMQNPRHLVRRRGQEARLRCSPMKGHSHVYWYRQLPEEGLKFMVYLQKENIIDESGMPKERFSAEFPKEGPSILRIQQVVRGDSAAYFCASSPLQATGELFFGEGSRLTVL.

The chain links TRBV11-2 to TRBJ1-4; TRBD1 might be the D (6 bases). The germline CDR1 and CDR2 sequences are SGHAT and FQNNGV. The CDR3 runs 13 residues. The V and J ends lost 7 bases and 3 bases respectively, with 9 bases between them. The CDR3 DNA is TGTGCCAGCACCCGACAGGCTAATGAAAAACTGTTTTTT. It specifies CASTRQANEKLFF.

The chain has TRBV12-3 or TRBV12-4 and TRBJ2-7; no definite D call. Trimming removed 3 bases from V and 0 bases from J, with 9 bases in between. The CDR3 extends over 14 amino acids. DNA for the CDR3: TGTGCCAGCAGTTTTCCCGTGAGCTCCTACGAGCAGTACTTC. It yields the protein CASSFPVSSYEQYF.

This clonotype was seen a handful of times. The chain recombines TRBV7-9 with TRBJ2-7; TRBD1 matches 9 bases. Germline V gene lookup returns CDR1 SEHNR and CDR2 FQNEAQ (reference sequence). J lost 0 bases, V lost 8 bases, and 5 bases had no gene match. CDR3 length equals 14 residues. The CDR3 DNA reads TGTGCCAGCTCTGACAGGGGGAACTCCTACGAGCAGTACTTC. Its protein is CASSDRGNSYEQYF.

This clonotype occurred a few times. The chain recombines TRBV24-1 with TRBJ2-7; 11 bases fit TRBD2. The CDR3 runs 18 residues. Germline lookup yields CDR1 KGHDR and CDR2 SFDVKD. Trimming at V came to 3 bases and at J to 6 bases, leaving 15 bases not matched to a gene. CDR3 DNA sequence: TGTGCCACCAGTGATAGCGGGACTAGCGGAACCCACGAGGGCGAGCAGTACTTC. It translates to CATSDSGTSGTHEGEQYF.

The gene calls are TRBV19 and TRBJ1-1; no reliable D call. This CDR3 is 13 amino acids long. V was cut by 3 bases and J by 4 bases, with 9 bases left in between. The germline V gene encodes CDR1 LNHDA and CDR2 SQIVND (reference sequence). The CDR3 protein is CASSMGPITEAFF. The CDR3 region has the DNA TGTGCCAGTAGTATGGGCCCGATCACTGAAGCTTTCTTT.

This clonotype has a count of ten or more. The rearrangement uses TRBV6-5 and TRBJ1-2; no clear D gene. This CDR3 region has 13 residues. The V and J ends lost 5 bases and 6 bases respectively, with 13 bases between them. Germline loops: CDR1 MNHEY, CDR2 SVGAGI. The CDR3 DNA reads as TGTGCCAGCAGTCCAACCCCGACGGATGGCTACACCTTC. This encodes CASSPTPTDGYTF.

Ten or more counts support this clonotype. V is TRBV10-3 and J is TRBJ1-1, with D perhaps matching TRBD1 (5 bases). The CDR3 sequence is 13 residues long. CDR1 and CDR2 (germline): ENHRY, SYGVKD. Trimming stripped 7 bases from V and 6 bases from J, with 15 bases between. The CDR3 is CAINPGPSSEAFF. CDR3 nucleotide sequence: TGTGCCATCAACCCGGGACCGTCCTCTGAAGCTTTCTTT.

Turning to this clonotype: A clone one base away is much larger, so this may be a read error. The chain has TRBV7-9 and TRBJ2-2; 8 positions agree with TRBD2. The CDR3 length is 13 residues. CDR1 and CDR2 (germline): SEHNR, FQNEAQ (reference sequence). CDR3 in amino acids: CASSLTVSGGLFF. The CDR3 DNA reads as TGTGCCAGCAGCTTAACAGTCAGCGGGGGGCTGTTTTTT. The full variable domain, in which reference TRBV7-9 and TRBJ2-2 provide the parts outside the CDR3, is DTGVSQNPRHKITKRGQNVTFRCDPISEHNRLYWYRQTLGQGPEFLTYFQNEAQLEKSRLLSDRFSAERPKGSFSTLEIQRTEQGDSAMYLCASSLTVSGGLFFGEGSRLTVL.

V is TRBV7-9 and J is TRBJ1-1; TRBD1 aligns across 7 bases. Trimming removed 4 bases from V and 1 base from J; junction bases left unmatched: 3. The CDR3 contains 14 residues. Germline V gene lookup returns CDR1 SEHNR and CDR2 FQNEAQ (reference sequence). DNA of the CDR3: TGTGCCAGCAGCTCCAAGGGGGCGAACACTGAAGCTTTCTTT. It translates to CASSSKGANTEAFF.

This rearrangement joins TRBV11-1 to TRBJ1-2; no clear D. The CDR3 is 15 amino acids. The germline V gene has CDR1 SGHAT and CDR2 FQDESV (reference sequence). Trimming removed 5 bases at V and 4 bases at J, with 17 bases between. The CDR3 bases are TGTGCCAGCAGCCCCCCGACGGACTCAATCTATGGCTACACCTTC. It yields the protein CASSPPTDSIYGYTF.

The sample holds one count of this clonotype. This chain uses TRBV29-1 with TRBJ2-2, with 9 bases matching TRBD1. This CDR3 contains 15 residues. Germline V gene lookup returns CDR1 SQVTM and CDR2 ANQGSEA. V shed 6 bases, J shed 7 bases, and the junction held 12 bases outside the gene matches. The CDR3 DNA sequence: TGCAGCGTGCCCGGGACAGGGAGAAGGGTCGGGGAGCTGTTTTTT. Translation gives CSVPGTGRRVGELFF.